This T cell receptor beta chain was retrieved from a study of cytomegalovirus exposure and HLA in healthy donors. General study findings and limits: TRBV6-2, TRBV6-3 and some other V segments were excluded as indistinguishable.

As for this clone: As yet, its antigen is unknown.

The CDR3 consists of 16 residues. With V trimmed by 4 bases and J by 3 bases, 4 bases remained unmatched. Per the germline V gene, CDR1 is MGHRA and CDR2 is YSYEKL. The PCR contained 60 Vbeta and 13 Jbeta primers. Only in-frame clones appear in the TCRdb table, and some are missing; sequencing was by immunoSEQ multiplex PCR. Of more than 95,000 clones listed, around three quarters are singletons. The clonotype originates from a man aged 30-40 years in good health and CMV-seropositive. This chain connects TRBV4-1 to TRBJ2-1; 12 bases map to TRBD2. The sample consisted of PBMCs. The CDR3 sequence is CASSPRLAGVYNEQFF. As DNA, the CDR3 is TGCGCCAGCAGCCCGAGACTAGCGGGGGTCTACAATGAGCAGTTCTTC.